Included here is one T cell receptor (beta chain) sequence, with context. Its antigen is unknown. Base quality data are lacking; no much larger clone is found one base away. The data belong to a study of blood T cell repertoires in COVID-19 (TCRdb year 2020). Turning to the overall study: The collaborator samples originated in the United States, Italy and Spain and spanned the acute and convalescent phases of COVID-19. The material from the prospective study consisted of cDNA or gDNA derived from T cells, B-cell-depleted T cells, or PBMCs. Deeply sampled blood TCRbeta repertoires from subjects exposed to, actively infected with, or recovered from COVID-19 were included in the dataset. The repertoires were released in a freely available public database meant as a resource for research on the immune response to SARS-CoV-2. Samples were obtained from the ongoing ImmuneRACE study (first 160 participants) and from 1,254 subjects provided by 6 global collaborators. A de-identified subject ID, COVID-19 status, age in years and sex were almost always included in the sample metadata. HLA class I and class II types, where available, came from metadata supplied by the sample provider rather than from assay-based typing. Paper-wide results and their limitations: The quantity of clinical and demographic metadata differed by source and by participant and was supplied without curation.

The immunoSEQ Assay, a bias-controlled multiplex PCR, was used to amplify TCRbeta CDR3 regions from genomic DNA. The authors' pipeline ran thus. The number of nucleated cells in each sample was estimated from the amplification of reference gene primers within the assay. To quantify the absolute abundance of each unique TCRbeta CDR3 rearrangement, sequence reads were collapsed and filtered. Productive Simpson clonality was computed per sample as the square root of Simpson's diversity index over productive rearrangements. The table was pulled from immuneACCESS by TCRdb, which kept in-frame rearrangements only. Such tables lose some clones; where checked, under half of the loss comes from unresolved V genes, and the rest has no known cause. Clonal size and the V and J genes are those of that table, whereas D and trimming came from the DNA. In this sample the table shows a few hundred thousand clones, about 90% of which occur a single time. Of the sample, approximately 5.4% falls within the top ten clones.

Participants in the prospective study were aged roughly 18 to 90 years, lived in 24 United States geographic areas, and enrolled through a virtual design. In the prospective study, cohorts were assigned on the basis of participant-reported clinical history obtained from a screening survey and a study questionnaire. For ImmuneRACE Cohort 3, a participant was defined as recovered based on two consecutive negative NP/OP PCR tests, clearance by a healthcare professional, or resolution of symptoms. Each participant in the prospective study had whole blood, serum and a nasopharyngeal or oropharyngeal swab collected by mobile phlebotomists. Additional blood draws and questionnaires over an approximately two-month period could optionally be provided by prospective study participants. Before DNA extraction, blood samples from the prospective study were shipped at room temperature or frozen. Based on the germline V gene, the CDR1 and CDR2 sequences are SQVTM and ANQGSEA. V gives up 8 bases and J gives up 2 bases, and the segment between their germline ends measures 20 bases. The CDR3 spans 15 residues, from the cysteine through the phenylalanine. Only the CDR3 DNA stays, 45 bases, in frame from base 1.

This receptor chain uses TRBV29-1 and TRBJ2-3, with a tentative D gene TRBD1 over 6 matching bases. Sample: PBMCs or T cells enriched from blood (not recorded which). This receptor was taken from a woman in her thirties who had recovered from COVID-19. Read as DNA, the sequence is TGCAGCACCTTCACAGGGACCGCTACCACAGATACGCAGTATTTT. Translation gives CSTFTGTATTDTQYF.